A single sample is the source of the 26 T cell receptor beta chains below, sequenced in a study of regulatory T cells in long-lasting Graves disease (dated by TCRdb to the early 2020s). According to the study, the label for this sample's time point signals: newly diagnosed GD, antithyroid drugs for less than 3 months. For both TCR sequencing and RNA sequencing, RNA was extracted from PBMCs using TRIzol. Receptor libraries were prepared by multiplex PCR. Data came from an Illumina HiSeq 4000. iRepertoire HTBI primers and Arm-PCR amplification of CDR3 regions were used to construct TCR beta libraries. TCRdb redid the processing of the public reads, applying fastp at Q25 and MiXCR, and retained in-frame beta chains. Each record represents a unique CDR3 protein, reported with the most common genes and DNA among its rows. The sample table holds around 480,000 distinct CDR3 sequences, of which roughly 17% were seen once. Jointly, the top ten make up less than 15% of the sample.

The data were also submitted as part of a second study, on T cells in Graves' hyperthyroidism and ophthalmopathy.

Sequenced material: peripheral blood mononuclear cells (PBMCs), taken at new diagnosis, from a patient treated with antithyroid drugs. The source is a man aged 40-49 years with Graves disease. Donor details come from another sample of the same person, matched by shared clones.

A few counts support this clonotype. The chain links TRBV20-1 to TRBJ2-7; D possibly matches TRBD1 or TRBD2 (5 bases each). The CDR3 runs to 12 residues. V was shortened by 1 base and J by 5 bases, with 9 bases between the two germline ends. Germline CDR1 and CDR2: DFQATT and SNEGSKA (reference sequence). The CDR3 DNA follows: TGCAGTGCTAGAGGGGGGATCAACGAGCAGTACTTC. This translates into CSARGGINEQYF.

The table lists this clonotype with many counts. The CDR3 loop is CASSLWGAADTQYF. CDR3 nucleotide sequence: TGTGCCAGCAGCTTATGGGGAGCGGCGGATACGCAGTATTTT. The chain combines TRBV7-3 with TRBJ2-3, with D possibly TRBD2 on 5 matching bases. CDR1 is SGHTA and CDR2 is FQGTGA in the germline V gene. The CDR3 extends over 14 amino acids. V gave up 2 bases and J gave up 6 bases, with 12 bases separating them.

This clonotype came up many times. The chain joins TRBV5-1 to TRBJ1-1, with 7 bases matching TRBD1. This CDR3 spans 14 amino acids. CDR1 and CDR2 from the germline V gene are SGHRS and YFSETQ. V dropped 4 bases and J dropped 0; count of bases not matched to a gene: 3. The CDR3, as DNA: TGCGCCAGCAGCACAGGGGAAATGAACACTGAAGCTTTCTTT. Translated: CASSTGEMNTEAFF.

This clonotype came up many times. The rearrangement uses TRBV12-3 or TRBV12-4 and TRBJ2-1, with D possibly being TRBD1 (5 bases). Deletions cut 6 bases from V and 0 bases from J, with 15 bases between. CDR3 length equals 16 residues. The CDR3 here is CASSKILGVSYNEQFF. CDR3 DNA: TGTGCCAGCAGCAAAATTCTAGGGGTCTCCTACAATGAGCAGTTCTTC.

The sample holds many counts of this clonotype. V gene TRBV11-1 combines with J gene TRBJ1-1; weak D call: TRBD1 (5 bases). Germline V lookup: CDR1 SGHAT, CDR2 FQDESV (reference sequence). The CDR3 length is 14 residues. V lost 2 bases, J lost 3 bases, and 10 bases lay in between. The CDR3 reads CASSLWGSHTEAFF. CDR3 nucleotides: TGTGCCAGCAGCTTATGGGGCAGCCACACTGAAGCTTTCTTT. Complete variable domain (other parts from reference TRBV11-1 and TRBJ1-1): EAEVAQSPRYKITEKSQAVAFWCDPISGHATLYWYRQILGQGPELLVQFQDESVVDDSQLPKDRFSAERLKGVDSTLKIQPAELGDSAMYLCASSLWGSHTEAFFGQGTRLTVV.

The V and J genes are TRBV15 and TRBJ2-1, with D perhaps matching TRBD1 or TRBD2 (5 bases each). The CDR3 is made up of 16 amino acids. Germline loops: CDR1 LNHNV, CDR2 YYDKDF (reference sequence). Between the trimmed V and J ends, which lost 0 bases and 8 bases, there was a span of 17 bases. CDR3 loop: CATSRDIRGLSDEQFF. CDR3 DNA sequence: TGTGCCACCAGCAGAGATATACGGGGCCTCAGCGATGAGCAGTTCTTC.

CDR3 in amino acids: CASGRPADEQYF. The DNA of the CDR3 is TGTGCTAGTGGCCGGCCCGCGGACGAGCAGTACTTC. This chain links TRBV12-5 with TRBJ2-7; D unclear. Germline-derived CDR1 and CDR2 are LGHNT and FRNRAP. V was trimmed by 6 bases and J by 5 bases, leaving 11 bases between them. The CDR3 sequence is 12 residues long.

A word on this clonotype: A much larger clone lies a single base off, so this may be a read error. This chain uses TRBV5-1 with TRBJ2-7; TRBD2 agrees at 9 bases. The CDR3 spans 15 residues. The germline V gene has CDR1 SGHRS and CDR2 YFSETQ. V was pared by 0 bases and J by 4 bases, with 5 bases of the junction left unmatched. CDR3 amino acids: CASSLASGRPYEQYF. In DNA form, the CDR3 reads TGCGCCAGCAGCTTGGCAAGCGGGAGGCCGTACGAGCAGTACTTC.

The CDR3 here is CASSVRQGWTGELFF. The CDR3 DNA is TGTGCCAGCAGTGTTCGACAGGGATGGACCGGGGAGCTGTTTTTT. V and J are TRBV6-1 and TRBJ2-2, with TRBD1 matching over 7 bases. The CDR3 runs 15 residues. CDR1 is MNHNS, CDR2 SASEGT, per germline. J was trimmed by 5 bases and V by 4 bases; bases with no gene match: 7.

The rearrangement joins TRBV5-5 to TRBJ2-7; TRBD2 is a possible D gene (5 bases). Germline V gene lookup returns CDR1 SGHKS and CDR2 YYEKEE (reference sequence). The CDR3 has 16 residues. The germline V and J ends were trimmed by 0 bases and 0 bases, with 13 bases remaining between them. The CDR3 nucleotides read TGTGCCAGCAGCTTGGAGGGAGCGTCAAGCTCCTACGAGCAGTACTTC. It encodes CASSLEGASSSYEQYF.

This clonotype occurred many times. CDR3: CASSYSGTGFYNEQFF. CDR3 in DNA: TGTGCCAGCAGCTACTCCGGGACTGGTTTTTACAATGAGCAGTTCTTC. The chain is built from TRBV3-1 and TRBJ2-1, with D perhaps matching TRBD2 (6 bases). There are 16 residues in the CDR3. The V end was cut by 5 bases, the J end by 4 bases, with 18 bases between. CDR1 is LGHDT, CDR2 YNNKEL, per germline (reference sequence).

This clonotype was recorded a few times. This sequence joins TRBV20-1 and TRBJ2-1, with D uncertain. The V gene lost 5 bases and the J gene lost 7 bases, with 21 bases spanning the gap. Germline loops: CDR1 DFQATT, CDR2 SNEGSKA (reference sequence). The CDR3 totals 15 residues. CDR3 amino acids: CSAPFGSSRRNEQFF. CDR3 nucleotide sequence: TGCAGTGCTCCGTTTGGTAGCTCGCGTAGGAATGAGCAGTTCTTC.

Notes on this clonotype: A much larger clone lies one base from this, so it may be a read error. V gene TRBV11-2 combines with J gene TRBJ2-1; D call uncertain. The V end lost 5 bases, the J end lost 6 bases, and 14 bases lay between the germline ends. The CDR3 covers 14 residues. CDR1 SGHAT and CDR2 FQNNGV come from the germline V gene. The CDR3 here is CASSLGYVLNEQFF. CDR3 in DNA: TGTGCCAGCAGCCTAGGCTACGTCCTCAATGAGCAGTTCTTC. The full variable domain, in which reference TRBV11-2 and TRBJ2-1 provide the parts outside the CDR3, is EAGVAQSPRYKIIEKRQSVAFWCNPISGHATLYWYQQILGQGPKLLIQFQNNGVVDDSQLPKDRFSAERLKGVDSTLKIQPAKLEDSAVYLCASSLGYVLNEQFFGPGTRLTVL.

This clonotype was observed a handful of times. This chain uses TRBV29-1 with TRBJ2-1; D ambiguous. This CDR3 is built from 14 residues. The germline V and J ends were trimmed by 5 bases and 0 bases, with 11 bases remaining between them. Germline CDR1 is SQVTM and CDR2 is ANQGSEA. The CDR3 reads CSVRPIGSYNEQFF. CDR3 nucleotide sequence: TGCAGCGTTAGACCTATTGGCTCCTACAATGAGCAGTTCTTC.

This clonotype was detected ten times or more. The rearrangement links TRBV5-1 to TRBJ2-1; 12 nucleotides match TRBD2. The V gene end was trimmed by 4 bases and the J gene end by 0 bases; junction bases not matched to a gene: 8. The CDR3 totals 18 residues. Per the germline V gene, CDR1 is SGHRS and CDR2 is YFSETQ. The CDR3 protein is CASSPRTSGKSSYNEQFF. CDR3 sequence (DNA): TGCGCCAGCAGCCCCAGGACTAGCGGGAAAAGCTCCTACAATGAGCAGTTCTTC.

This clonotype was detected a few times. CDR3 DNA: TGTGCCAGCAACAACGACGGGAACACTGAAGCTTTCTTT. Its protein product is CASNNDGNTEAFF. V gene TRBV12-3 or TRBV12-4 combines with J gene TRBJ1-1; D gene unclear. This CDR3 contains 13 residues. The ends were cut back, 7 bases at V and 1 base at J, with 10 bases in the middle.

With respect to this clonotype: A far larger clone is only one base removed, so a read error is likely. The final CDR3 position lacks the conserved phenylalanine or tryptophan, pointing to a likely read error. The gene calls are TRBV11-3 and TRBJ2-5; D may be TRBD2 (5 bases). The J call is in doubt because the DNA end fits TRBJ2-1 better. The CDR3 length is 15 residues. Germline assignment: CDR1 SGHNT and CDR2 YENEEA. The CDR3 spells CASSSPEGALNEQFL. The CDR3 DNA follows: TGTGCCAGCAGCTCCCCCGAGGGCGCGCTCAATGAGCAGTTCCTC.

This clonotype was recorded at least ten times. The chain combines TRBV28 with TRBJ1-6; D may be TRBD1 (5 bases). Trimming stripped 5 bases from V and 7 bases from J, with 15 bases between. Germline-derived CDR1 and CDR2 are MDHEN and SYDVKM. The CDR3 contains 15 residues. The CDR3 DNA is TGTGCCAGCAGTCCAGATGACAGTACCAATTCACCCCTCCACTTT. Translated: CASSPDDSTNSPLHF.

This clonotype was counted a few times. The chain links TRBV18 to TRBJ2-3, with D possibly matching TRBD2 (6 bases). From germline, CDR1 is KGHSH and CDR2 LQKENI. V gave up 3 bases and J gave up 2 bases, with 18 bases separating them. This CDR3 comprises 17 residues. CDR3 in DNA: TGTGCCAGCTCACCGTTTACGCGGAGGGCTACCACAGATACGCAGTATTTT. It is translated as CASSPFTRRATTDTQYF.

The chain employs TRBV6-2 or TRBV6-3 and TRBJ2-5; 9 bases align to TRBD1. This CDR3 contains 13 residues. CDR1 and CDR2 from the germline V gene are MNHEY and SVGEGT. V gave up 5 bases and J gave up 5 bases; unmatched junction bases: 3. In DNA form, the CDR3 reads TGTGCCAGCAGTGAAGACAGGGGGGAGACCCAGTACTTC. Its translation is CASSEDRGETQYF.

This clonotype was detected only once. This chain links TRBV28 with TRBJ1-2, with TRBD1 identical over 9 bases. The CDR3 has 14 residues. V was clipped by 3 bases and J by 8 bases; unmatched bases: 7. Germline V gene data show CDR1 as MDHEN and CDR2 as SYDVKM. CDR3 region: CASSFSTGGRGYTF. Here the CDR3 DNA reads TGTGCCAGCAGTTTCTCAACAGGGGGCAGGGGCTACACCTTC.

There are many counts of this clonotype. The chain carries TRBV11-2 and TRBJ2-7; D not resolved. Germline values: CDR1 SGHAT, CDR2 FQNNGV. CDR3 length equals 14 residues. V was pared by 1 base and J by 3 bases, with 10 bases between. CDR3 sequence reads: CASSLGPVSYEQYF. CDR3 sequence (DNA): TGTGCCAGCAGCTTAGGGCCGGTCAGCTACGAGCAGTACTTC.

The rearrangement joins TRBV9 to TRBJ1-2; tentative D call: TRBD1 (5 bases). This CDR3 contains 13 residues. CDR1 and CDR2 (germline): SGDLS, YYNGEE. V lost 0 bases to trimming and J lost 3 bases, with 6 bases between them. CDR3 sequence: CASSVARDYGYTF. The CDR3 coding sequence is TGTGCCAGCAGCGTAGCCAGGGACTATGGCTACACCTTC.

This CDR3 reads CASSSTPRGNQPQHF. In DNA form, the CDR3 reads TGTGCCAGCAGTTCCACCCCCCGGGGCAATCAGCCCCAGCATTTT. This rearrangement joins TRBV28 to TRBJ1-5; D is unresolved. Germline V lookup: CDR1 MDHEN, CDR2 SYDVKM. The V end lost 4 bases, the J end lost 2 bases, and 12 bases lay between the germline ends. The CDR3 spans 15 residues.

This chain links TRBV28 with TRBJ1-5, with 8 bases that match TRBD1. Germline-derived CDR1 and CDR2 are MDHEN and SYDVKM. This CDR3 has 14 amino acids. V shed 7 bases and J 5 bases; nucleotides not matched to a gene: 7. In nucleotides, the CDR3 is TGTGCCAGCACCCTCAGGGGGCGCGATCAGCCCCAGCATTTT. Amino acids: CASTLRGRDQPQHF.

This sequence joins TRBV24-1 and TRBJ2-1; TRBD2 might be the D (5 bases). Trimming stripped 10 bases from V and 6 bases from J, with 21 bases between. The CDR3 covers 15 residues. Germline CDR1 reads KGHDR; CDR2 reads SFDVKD. The CDR3 region is CATRAGPPRGNEQFF. Here the CDR3 DNA reads TGTGCCACACGGGCGGGCCCGCCCCGGGGCAATGAGCAGTTCTTC.